This T cell receptor beta chain was found in a study of blood T cell repertoires in COVID-19. V lost 1 base, J lost 6 bases, and 13 bases stayed unmatched. CDR1 is LGHDT, CDR2 YNNKEL, per germline (reference sequence). The CDR3 loop spans 17 amino acids. TCRdb's copy holds only in-frame clones and misses some; the assay was immunoSEQ multiplex PCR. The table shows approximately 180,000 clones, with around 80% occurring only once. This rearrangement joins TRBV3-1 (or the pseudogene TRBV3-2) to TRBJ2-7, with 9 positions matching TRBD2. This receptor was taken from a woman aged 45-65 years who had recovered from COVID-19. Sequences were obtained from PBMCs or T cells enriched from blood (not recorded which). CDR3 region: CASSQGPRGLAGSEQYF. In DNA form, the CDR3 reads TGTGCCAGCAGCCAAGGCCCTCGAGGGCTAGCGGGATCCGAGCAGTACTTC.